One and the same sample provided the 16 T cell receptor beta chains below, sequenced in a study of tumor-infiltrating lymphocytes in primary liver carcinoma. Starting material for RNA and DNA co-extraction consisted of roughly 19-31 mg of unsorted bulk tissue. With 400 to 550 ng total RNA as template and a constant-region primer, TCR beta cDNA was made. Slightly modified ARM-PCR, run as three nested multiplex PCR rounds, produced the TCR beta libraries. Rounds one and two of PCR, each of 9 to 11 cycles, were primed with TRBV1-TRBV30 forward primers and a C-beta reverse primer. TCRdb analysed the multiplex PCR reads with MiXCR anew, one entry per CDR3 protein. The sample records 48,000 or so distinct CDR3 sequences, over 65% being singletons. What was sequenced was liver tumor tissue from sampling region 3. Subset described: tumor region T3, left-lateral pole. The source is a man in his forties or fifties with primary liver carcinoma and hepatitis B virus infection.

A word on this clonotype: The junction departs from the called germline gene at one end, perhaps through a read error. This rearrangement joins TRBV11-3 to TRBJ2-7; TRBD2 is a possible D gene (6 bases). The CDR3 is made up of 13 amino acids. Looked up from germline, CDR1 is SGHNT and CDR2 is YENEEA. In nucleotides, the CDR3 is TGTGTCAGCAACTTAGGGGACTCCTACAAGCAGTACTTC. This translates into CVSNLGDSYKQYF. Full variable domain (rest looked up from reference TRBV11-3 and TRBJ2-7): EAGVVQSPRYKIIEKKQPVAFWCNPISGHNTLYWYLQNLGQGPELLIRYENEEAVDDSQLPKDRFSAERLKGVDSTLKIQPAELGDSAVYLCVSNLGDSYKQYFGPGTRLTVT.

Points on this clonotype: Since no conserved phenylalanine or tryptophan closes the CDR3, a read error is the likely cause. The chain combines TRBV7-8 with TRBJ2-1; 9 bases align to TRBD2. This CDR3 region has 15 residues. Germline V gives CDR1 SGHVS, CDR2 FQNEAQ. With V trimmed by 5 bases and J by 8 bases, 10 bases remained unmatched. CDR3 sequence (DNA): TGTGCCAGCAGCCCAGGACTAGCGAATTACTATGAGCAGTTCGTC. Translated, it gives CASSPGLANYYEQFV.

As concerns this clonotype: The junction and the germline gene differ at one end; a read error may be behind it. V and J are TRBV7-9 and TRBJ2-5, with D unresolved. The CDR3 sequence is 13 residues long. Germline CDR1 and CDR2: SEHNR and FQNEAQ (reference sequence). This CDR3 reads CACSLPPKETQYF. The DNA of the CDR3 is TGTGCCTGCAGCTTACCGCCAAAAGAGACCCAGTACTTC.

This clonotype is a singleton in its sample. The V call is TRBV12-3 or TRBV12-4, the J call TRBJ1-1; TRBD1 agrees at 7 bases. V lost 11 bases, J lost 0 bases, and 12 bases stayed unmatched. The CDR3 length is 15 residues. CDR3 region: CADRKDRRMNTEAFF. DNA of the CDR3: TGTGCCGACAGGAAGGACAGGAGAATGAACACTGAAGCTTTCTTT.

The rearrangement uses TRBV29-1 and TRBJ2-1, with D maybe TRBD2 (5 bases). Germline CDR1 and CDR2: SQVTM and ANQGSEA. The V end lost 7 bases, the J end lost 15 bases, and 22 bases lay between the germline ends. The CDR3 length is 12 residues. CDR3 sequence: CSGELNSNDLFF. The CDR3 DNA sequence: TGCAGCGGGGAGCTGAATAGCAATGATCTGTTCTTC.

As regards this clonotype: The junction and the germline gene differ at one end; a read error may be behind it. CDR3 sequence reads: CSFEETSTGTQYF. In DNA, the CDR3 is TGCAGCTTTGAAGAAACTAGCACAGGTACGCAGTATTTT. This chain uses TRBV29-1 with TRBJ2-3, with D maybe TRBD2 (6 bases). This CDR3 contains 13 residues. CDR1 and CDR2 from the germline V gene are SQVTM and ANQGSEA.

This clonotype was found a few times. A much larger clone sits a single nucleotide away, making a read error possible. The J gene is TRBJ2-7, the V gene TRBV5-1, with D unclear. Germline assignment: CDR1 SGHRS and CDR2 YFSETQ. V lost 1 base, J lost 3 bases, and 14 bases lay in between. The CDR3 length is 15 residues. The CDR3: CASSLSTNELYEQYF. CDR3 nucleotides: TGCGCCAGCAGCTTGAGCACCAACGAACTCTACGAGCAGTACTTC.

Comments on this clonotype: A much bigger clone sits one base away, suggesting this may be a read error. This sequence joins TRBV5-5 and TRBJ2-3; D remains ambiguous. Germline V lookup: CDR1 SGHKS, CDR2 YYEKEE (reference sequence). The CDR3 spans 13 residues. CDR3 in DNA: TGTACCAGCAGCTTGGGCCCCACAGATACGCAGTATTTT. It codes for CTSSLGPTDTQYF.

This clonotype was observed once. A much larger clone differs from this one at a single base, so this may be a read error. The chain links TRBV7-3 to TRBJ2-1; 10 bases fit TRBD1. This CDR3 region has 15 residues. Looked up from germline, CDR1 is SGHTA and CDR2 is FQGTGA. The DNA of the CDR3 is TGTGCCAGCAGTTGGACAGGGGGAGGGTACAATGAGCAGCTCTTC. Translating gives CASSWTGGGYNEQLF.

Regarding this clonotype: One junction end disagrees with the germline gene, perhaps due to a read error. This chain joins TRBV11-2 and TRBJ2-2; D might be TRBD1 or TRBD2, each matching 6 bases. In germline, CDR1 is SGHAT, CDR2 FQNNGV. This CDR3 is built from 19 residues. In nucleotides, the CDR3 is TGTGTCAGCAGCTTAGATGGAGGGGGAGTGCGCCCTAACACCGTGGAGCTGTTTTTT. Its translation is CVSSLDGGGVRPNTVELFF.

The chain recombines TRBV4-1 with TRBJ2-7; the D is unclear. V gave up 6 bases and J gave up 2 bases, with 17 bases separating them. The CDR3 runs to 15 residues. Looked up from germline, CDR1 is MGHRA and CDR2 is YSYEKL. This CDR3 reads CASSPGSFTPYEQYF. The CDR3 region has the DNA TGCGCCAGCAGTCCCGGCTCTTTCACCCCCTACGAGCAGTACTTC.

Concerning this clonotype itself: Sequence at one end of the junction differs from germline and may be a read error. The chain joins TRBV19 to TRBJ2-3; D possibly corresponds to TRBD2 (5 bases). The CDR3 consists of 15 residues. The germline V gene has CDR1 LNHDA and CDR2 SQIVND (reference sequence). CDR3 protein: CASSIEAGVIDTQYF. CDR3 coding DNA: TGTGCCAGTAGTATAGAGGCGGGTGTCATAGATACTCAGTATTTT. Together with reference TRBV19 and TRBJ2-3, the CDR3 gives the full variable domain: DGGITQSPKYLFRKEGQNVTLSCEQNLNHDAMYWYRQDPGQGLRLIYYSQIVNDFQKGDIAEGYSVSREKKESFPLTVTSAQKNPTAFYLCASSIEAGVIDTQYFGPGTRLTVL.

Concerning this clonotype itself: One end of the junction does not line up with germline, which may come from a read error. In DNA form, the CDR3 reads TGTGCCAGCACCAGAGAGTCGCGACGTGGCTACACATTC. It yields the protein CASTRESRRGYTF. The chain links TRBV6-5 to TRBJ1-2; the D is unclear. Germline V gene sequence: CDR1 MNHEY, CDR2 SVGAGI. The CDR3 extends over 13 amino acids.

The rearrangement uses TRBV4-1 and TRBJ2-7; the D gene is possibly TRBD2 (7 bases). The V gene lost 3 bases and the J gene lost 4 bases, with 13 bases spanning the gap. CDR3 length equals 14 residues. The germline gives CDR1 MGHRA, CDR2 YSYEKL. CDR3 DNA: TGCGCCAGCAGCCAGGGGGGGCTTGATTACGAGCAGTACTTC. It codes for CASSQGGLDYEQYF.

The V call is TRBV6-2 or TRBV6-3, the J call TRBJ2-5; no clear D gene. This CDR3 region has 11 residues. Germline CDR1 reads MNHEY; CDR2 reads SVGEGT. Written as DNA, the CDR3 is TGTGTCATTAGTTCTCAAGAGACCCAGTACTTC. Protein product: CVISSQETQYF.

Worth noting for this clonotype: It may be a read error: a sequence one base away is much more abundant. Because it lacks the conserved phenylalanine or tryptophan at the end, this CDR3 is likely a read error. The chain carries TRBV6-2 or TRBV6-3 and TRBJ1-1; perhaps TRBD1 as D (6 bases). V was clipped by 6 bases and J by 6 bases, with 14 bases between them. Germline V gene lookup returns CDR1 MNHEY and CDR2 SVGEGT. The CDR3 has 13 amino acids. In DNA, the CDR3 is TGTGCCAGCAGCCCTTCGGGGGGCTCTGAAGCTTTCCTT. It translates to CASSPSGGSEAFL.